The 13 T cell receptor beta chains reported below all come from one sample, sequenced in a study of shared clonotypes between healthy human individuals. The protocol was immunoSEQ multiplex PCR, while the TCRdb copy is restricted to in-frame clones and leaves out a portion. The sample lists about 2 million clones; over 85% were seen once. Sequencing was carried out using naive CD4+ T cells sorted from blood. Subset noted: CD45RA+ positively selected. The receptor set was obtained from a man younger than 30 in good health.

The chain recombines TRBV30 with TRBJ1-5; no firm D call. The V gene's germline CDR1 is GTSNPN and CDR2 SVGIG (reference sequence). V was trimmed by 3 bases and J by 9 bases, leaving 6 bases between them. This CDR3 has 10 residues. CDR3 coding DNA: TGTGCCTGGAGGGTCGGGCCCCAGCATTTT. Encoded protein: CAWRVGPQHF.

The chain uses TRBV5-1 and TRBJ2-5, with a tentative D call TRBD2 (5 bases). The CDR3 contains 16 residues. Germline CDR1 is SGHRS and CDR2 is YFSETQ. V was shortened by 2 bases and J by 5 bases, with 19 bases between the two germline ends. In nucleotides, the CDR3 is TGCGCCAGCAGCTTATCCCCCCCAGCGGTGTTGGAGACCCAGTACTTC. Encoded protein: CASSLSPPAVLETQYF.

There are a few counts of this clone. A read error is possible here, since a much larger clone lies one base away. This chain uses TRBV5-6 with TRBJ1-2, with TRBD1 identical over 7 bases. From germline, CDR1 is SGHDT and CDR2 YYEEEE. The ends lost 4 bases at V and 4 bases at J; junction bases unmatched: 1. This CDR3 has 12 amino acids. CDR3 sequence: CASSRDSYGYTF. DNA for the CDR3: TGTGCCAGCAGCCGGGACAGCTATGGCTACACCTTC.

This chain connects TRBV30 to TRBJ1-4; D perhaps matches TRBD1 (5 bases). The V and J ends lost 5 bases and 4 bases respectively, with 14 bases between them. The germline CDR1 and CDR2 sequences are GTSNPN and SVGIG (reference sequence). The CDR3 length is 14 residues. The CDR3 spells CAWGEGSGNEKLFF. In nucleotides, the CDR3 is TGTGCCTGGGGAGAGGGGAGCGGTAATGAAAAACTGTTTTTT. Complete variable domain (other parts from reference TRBV30 and TRBJ1-4): SQTIHQWPATLVQPVGSPLSLECTVEGTSNPNLYWYRQAAGRGLQLLFYSVGIGQISSEVPQNLSASRPQDRQFILSSKKLLLSDSGFYLCAWGEGSGNEKLFFGSGTQLSVL.

Turning to this clone: The same CDR3 is also encoded by other DNA sequences in this sample. J is TRBJ2-7 and V is TRBV10-3, with TRBD2 matching over 11 bases. Trimming took 6 bases from V and 4 from J; bases not matched to a gene: 5. CDR1 is ENHRY, CDR2 SYGVKD, per germline. The CDR3 spans 14 residues. CDR3 coding DNA: TGTGCCATCAGCACTAGCGGGGGAACGTACGAGCAGTACTTC. Residues: CAISTSGGTYEQYF.

Points on this clone: Other DNA variants within this sample encode the same CDR3. This chain links TRBV6-1 with TRBJ2-7; D gene unclear. V shed 1 base and J shed 7 bases, with 5 bases lying between them. Germline lookup yields CDR1 MNHNS and CDR2 SASEGT. CDR3 length: 11 amino acids. The CDR3 bases are TGTGCCAGCAGTGAAGTTGCAGAGCAGTACTTC. It yields the protein CASSEVAEQYF.

CDR3 nucleotide sequence: TGTGCCAGCTCAATGGGACTGACGAGCTCTGGAAACACCATATATTTT. Translating it yields CASSMGLTSSGNTIYF. V usage is TRBV18 and J usage is TRBJ1-3; possibly TRBD1 for D (5 bases). Per germline, CDR1 KGHSH and CDR2 LQKENI. V was trimmed by 5 bases and J by 0 bases, leaving 14 bases between them. The CDR3 is made up of 16 amino acids.

The chain couples TRBV29-1 to TRBJ2-3; D is uncertain. The CDR3 runs to 12 residues. Germline CDR1 and CDR2: SQVTM and ANQGSEA. The V end lost 7 bases, the J end lost 1 base, and 9 bases lay between the germline ends. The CDR3 loop is CSAVQGTDTQYF. The CDR3 DNA reads as TGCAGCGCCGTTCAAGGCACAGATACGCAGTATTTT.

This chain uses TRBV28 with TRBJ1-2, with D hard to call. With 8 bases removed from V and 7 bases from J, the gap between germline ends came to 14 bases. There are 12 residues in the CDR3. Germline-derived CDR1 and CDR2 are MDHEN and SYDVKM. The CDR3 bases are TGTGCCAGCCAGTCTCGCGGGTTTGGCTACACCTTC. It encodes CASQSRGFGYTF.

This clone has just one count. The J gene is TRBJ2-4, the V gene TRBV19; 9 bases are a match to TRBD2. The germline V gene has CDR1 LNHDA and CDR2 SQIVND (reference sequence). After removal of 4 bases from V and 9 bases from J, the junction contained 4 bases not matched to a gene. This CDR3 contains 13 residues. This chain's CDR3 is CASSTLAGGIQYF. The DNA for the CDR3 is TGTGCCAGTAGTACACTAGCGGGCGGCATTCAGTACTTC. The full variable domain, with the rest looked up from reference TRBV19 and TRBJ2-4, is DGGITQSPKYLFRKEGQNVTLSCEQNLNHDAMYWYRQDPGQGLRLIYYSQIVNDFQKGDIAEGYSVSREKKESFPLTVTSAQKNPTAFYLCASSTLAGGIQYFGAGTRLSVL.

The rearrangement joins TRBV18 to TRBJ1-6; weak D call: TRBD1 (5 bases). With 3 bases removed from V and 0 bases from J, the gap between germline ends came to 12 bases. Germline values: CDR1 KGHSH, CDR2 LQKENI. CDR3 length: 17 residues. The chain's CDR3 is CASSPAGTSSYNSPLHF. CDR3 coding DNA: TGTGCCAGCTCACCTGCCGGGACGAGCTCCTATAATTCACCCCTCCACTTT.

On this clone: The sample contains more than one DNA sequence encoding this CDR3. The chain employs TRBV9 and TRBJ2-3; D not resolved. The CDR3 runs to 14 residues. Looked up from germline, CDR1 is SGDLS and CDR2 is YYNGEE. V was clipped by 0 bases and J by 3 bases, with 8 bases between them. The CDR3 DNA reads as TGTGCCAGCAGCGTAGGTTCCCGTACAGATACGCAGTATTTT. It specifies CASSVGSRTDTQYF.

This chain joins TRBV28 and TRBJ1-1, with D hard to call. Germline V gives CDR1 MDHEN, CDR2 SYDVKM. The CDR3 has 15 amino acids. The ends were cut back, 6 bases at V and 2 bases at J, with 16 bases in the middle. The chain's CDR3 is CASSTPLGKNTEAFF. The CDR3 DNA reads TGTGCCAGCAGCACCCCTCTAGGGAAAAACACTGAAGCTTTCTTT.